Below are 9 T cell receptor beta chains sequenced from a single sample in a study of T cells expressing NK-cell markers. TCRdb reanalyzed the 5' RACE reads and collapses them to one entry per CDR3 protein, without DNA. The sample has 300,000 to 500,000 distinct CDR3 sequences, and its top ten clones hold roughly 10%. Sample: blood T cells: a sorted CD56 or NKG2C T cell subset, CD4+ or CD8+ T cells, or bulk PBMC T cells (not recorded which). The receptors stem from a woman aged 45 to 65 in good health.

V gene TRBV5-1 combines with J gene TRBJ1-6. This CDR3 comprises 14 residues. Germline loops: CDR1 SGHRS, CDR2 YFSETQ. CDR3 in amino acids: CASSLVGAGSPLHF.

The CDR3 loop is CSARNARGDYYEQYF. The V gene is TRBV20-1, the J gene TRBJ2-7. Per the germline V gene, CDR1 is DFQATT and CDR2 is SNEGSKA (reference sequence). The CDR3 contains 15 residues.

This sequence joins TRBV12-3 or TRBV12-4 and TRBJ2-7; checking the TCRdb D call of TRBD1 is not possible without DNA. The CDR3 consists of 13 residues. CDR3: CASSRQGGYEQYF.

The chain carries TRBV6-5 and TRBJ1-3; TCRdb proposes TRBD1, but this gene call is untestable without DNA. Germline CDR1 MNHEY, CDR2 SVGAGI. CDR3 length: 14 residues. This chain's CDR3 is CASSKQGPGNTIYF.

The CDR3 region is CSVEGWGVAGFNEQFF. The gene calls are TRBV29-1 and TRBJ2-1; the D call of TRBD1 rests on TCRdb alone, since no DNA is present to check it. Germline lookup yields CDR1 SQVTM and CDR2 ANQGSEA. This CDR3 comprises 16 residues.

The gene calls are TRBV7-9 and TRBJ2-5; TCRdb reports TRBD1, a call that lacks DNA to check it against. The germline gives CDR1 SEHNR, CDR2 FQNEAQ (reference sequence). The CDR3 covers 15 residues. The CDR3 loop reads CASRDTGVELETQYF.

The chain employs TRBV20-1 and TRBJ1-1. This CDR3 is 13 amino acids long. Germline CDR1 DFQATT, CDR2 SNEGSKA (reference sequence). CDR3 loop: CSVLGNMNTEAFF.

The chain joins TRBV19 to TRBJ2-2; the TCRdb call, TRBD1, lacks DNA for checking. CDR1 is LNHDA, CDR2 SQIVND, per germline (reference sequence). CDR3 size: 12 residues. CDR3 residues: CASRHPSGELFF.

The chain has TRBV27 and TRBJ2-3; TCRdb designates TRBD1, a call that cannot be tested without DNA. Germline V lookup: CDR1 MNHEY, CDR2 SMNVEV (reference sequence). CDR3 length equals 15 residues. The CDR3 sequence: CASSPRGQNTDTQYF.